The TCR beta chain described here comes from a study of cytomegalovirus exposure and HLA in healthy donors (TCRdb year 2017). Context from the whole study: According to an earlier analysis of 587 of the donors, some 180 million T cells yielded approximately 120 million unique TCR beta sequences and about 300 Gb of sequence data. About 300 gigabases of sequencing data and 70 million to 100 million unique TCR sequences made up an early release that covered over 550 HLA-typed donors. Of the roughly 400 genotyped donors, over 70% fell in the genetic ancestry cluster associated with self-reported Caucasian donors. The aim of the study was to test whether cataloging public T cell receptors could identify signatures of past pathogen exposure. The study profiled the T cell repertoires of under 700 subjects by immunosequencing and related them to cytomegalovirus serostatus. Besides the first cohort of 550 to 750 subjects, a separate validation cohort made up of 120 different subjects was used. To predict cytomegalovirus infection status, the study combined high-throughput TCR immunosequencing, statistical association of individual TCRs with disease status, and machine learning. To study patterns of TCR occurrence, a later analysis re-analyzed previously published TCR beta repertoires from around 670 donors and added high-resolution HLA genotyping. Rather than using new phenotypic data, the later analysis identified candidate immune exposures from TCR beta sequences and from how often those sequences occurred across donors. An earlier analysis of roughly 580 of the donors used high-throughput TCR beta sequencing to judge whether each TCR beta V gene segment behaved as functional or pseudogenic. Donor age, sex, ethnicity and CMV serostatus were collected together with the repertoire data. A later genetic analysis took genome-wide SNP genotypes for about 65% of the 666 donors and used that subset as a discovery cohort. All discovery cohort repertoires had been generated on a single sequencing platform. Both class I and class II loci were covered by HLA typing, at four-digit resolution. Typing coverage varied by locus: roughly 620-640 donors for A, B, C, DRB1 and DQB1; roughly 500 for DQA1; 606 for DPA1; approximately 490 for DPB1. Roughly 5 DR-DQ haplotypes were handled as single units for association and clustering because linkage in the cohort was strong. Among a few hundred genotyped donors of the cohort, an average of roughly 240,000 unique TCR beta nucleotide sequences were sequenced per donor, approximately 20% of them non-productive. The full study reports these points: Sequencing depth was assumed to be roughly uniform across donors in the presence/absence analyses, though that assumption may not hold. A few of the identified cytomegalovirus-associated TCR beta chains were confirmed in vitro to be specific for cytomegalovirus antigens. Most TCR sequences were observed very rarely across donors, whereas some public TCRs were present in many individuals. At a false discovery rate of 0.05, a later analysis linked about 17,000 TCR beta sequences to specific HLA alleles. A later analysis found that HLA-associated TCR beta chains were more clonally expanded and had lower generation probabilities than equally common non-associated chains. When HLA alleles, especially DR and DQ, strongly co-occurred, attributing TCR associations to individual alleles was difficult. Only TCR beta chains were sequenced in this cohort, and the absence of alpha or paired-chain data limited detectable features. According to a later analysis, TCR association rates differed among HLA loci, with DRB1 alleles showing the most associated TCRs and HLA-C alleles showing the fewest. V-gene and J-gene trimming of TCR beta chains was associated with a missense DCLRE1C variant in a later genetic analysis, and the association was replicated in an independent cohort. The only immune exposure information available for the cohort was CMV serostatus. In a later analysis, several top co-occurrence clusters were reported to appear linked to parvovirus B19, influenza, CMV and Epstein-Barr virus. Broadly in line with IMGT annotations, most TCR beta V segments showed up in productive rearrangements about 87% or about 30% of the time in an earlier analysis of several hundred of the donors. A cluster of highly shared sequence variants was judged likely to be a technical artifact of the sequencing pipeline. A later analysis found that most CMV-associated TCR beta chains appeared HLA-restricted, with HLA associations seemingly driven largely by CMV exposure. Because some donors lacked HLA typing at each locus, the association tests relied only on the typed subset. The 87-base-pair reads could not distinguish some IMGT-functional V segments, including TRBV6-2 and TRBV6-3, so those segments were excluded. Cytomegalovirus status was reported to be diagnosed by the classifier with high specificity and sensitivity in both the original and validation cohorts. A further reported finding was that TCR beta sequences accurately predicted the HLA-A and HLA-B alleles for most subjects in the first cohort. Correlated functional status among segregating V segments might reflect linkage disequilibrium, but an unknown experimental factor could not be ruled out. The study listed 150 to 200 TCR beta chains as associated with cytomegalovirus. Some 15 rarely observed V segments, including chromosome 9 orphons, were excluded from the earlier analysis of approximately 600 of the donors because counts were too low. It was suggested by the authors that the approach could potentially be generalized to other disease states and immunological phenotypes. In a later genetic analysis, fewer N-insertions in productive TCRs were reported among donors in an Asian-associated ancestry cluster than the roughly 700-donor mean.

A word on this clone: Its antigen is not yet known. No qualities accompany the bases; no much larger clone lies one base away.

The cohort consisted of 600 to 750 healthy bone marrow donors. All cohort members were sampled while nominally healthy, although unrecorded immune exposures were likely present. The donor tested CMV seronegative, placing the donor among the approximately 360 seronegative members of the cohort. A peripheral blood sample was collected from each donor, and TCR beta sequencing was performed on peripheral blood mononuclear cells. Genomic DNA was extracted from the blood cell samples with the Qiagen DNeasy Blood Extraction Kit. The library came from the immunoSEQ multiplex PCR assay. A mixture of 60 forward primers for TCR Vbeta segments and 13 reverse primers for TCR Jbeta segments was used in the multiplex PCR. The CDR3 region of rearranged TCR beta genes was amplified from genomic DNA with a multiplex PCR assay. The amplified TCR beta libraries were sequenced on the Illumina HiSeq System as 87-base-pair reads. The original pipeline was this. A later analysis counted tens of millions of unique TCR beta chains across the approximately 700 repertoires, and some 12 million of these chains were shared by at least two donors. A nearest-neighbor algorithm error-corrected the raw reads and collapsed the reads into unique sequences, merging closely related sequences to remove PCR and sequencing errors. To assign V, D and J gene segments, CDR3 sequences were aligned to IMGT reference sequences. For a sequence to be retained, a match of at least six nucleotides to both a V gene segment and a J gene segment was required. Rearrangements were classified as productive when the CDR3 lacked stop codons and remained in frame with V and J, and all other rearrangements were classified as non-productive. Following IMGT convention, CDR3 was defined as the stretch from the second conserved V-encoded cysteine up to the conserved J-encoded phenylalanine. The earlier analysis of about 640 of the donors excluded any sequence lacking an unambiguous match to a single V gene segment. An earlier analysis of about 590 of the donors classified V segments as functional when productive rearrangements were above 56.7% and as segregating when the standard deviation between donors was above 5%. A statistical classification framework was built for diagnosing cytomegalovirus status from the catalog of TCR beta chain sequences. A later analysis assigned V and J genes by comparing TCR nucleotide sequences with IMGT/GENE-DB human TR gene sequences. The TCRdist pipeline was used in a later analysis to assign CDR3 sequences and most-parsimonious VDJ recombination scenarios. In a later analysis, each TCR beta chain was defined by its CDR3 amino acid sequence together with its V-gene family, and reads without a unique V-gene family were excluded. A later analysis removed 500 to 650 highly shared, low-generation-probability nucleotide sequences to deal with suspected cross-contamination and a sequencing artifact. A later analysis calculated a clonal expansion index for each public chain from normalized within-repertoire ranks of inferred template counts. In a later analysis, generation probabilities were computed using a VDJ recombination model fitted to out-of-frame rearrangements, and the results were checked against IGoR. Hypergeometric tests were used in a later analysis to score TCR-TCR, TCR-HLA and TCR-CMV co-occurrence, with a repertoire-size bias correction applied to the TCR pairs. A later analysis estimated false discovery rates by permuting HLA or CMV assignments 20 times. A later analysis grouped co-occurring TCRs with DBSCAN, adding TCRdist sequence similarity when clustering within HLA-allele-positive subsets. Repertoires with fewer than 30,000 or more than 120,000 public chains were left out of co-occurrence clustering, as were five repertoires with anomalous nucleotide sharing. The source is immuneACCESS, and TCRdb retained only in-frame sequences with V and J called. Part of the clones is not carried over; for the studies checked, unresolved V genes explain less than half of this, and the remainder is unexplained. V and J calls and clone size are those listed in that table; D and trimming were worked out from the DNA. Counted in this sample were over 70,000 clones; 76% of them appeared once. The top ten hold more than 1.3% of the sample.

The CDR3 has 13 amino acids, counting the end cysteine and phenylalanine. Only CDR3 DNA is held: 39 bases, read in frame from base 1. The germline V gene yields MDHEN for CDR1 and SYDVKM for CDR2. Trimming leaves V shorter by 10 bases and J shorter by 6 bases, with the junction holding 12 bases beyond the gene matches. Recombination joined TRBV28 with TRBJ2-7; 7 of the junction bases match TRBD1. The receptor was isolated from a male donor in good health and CMV-seronegative. The sequenced material came from PBMCs. The sequenced DNA is TGTGCCAACGCGGACTCGAGGGGGCGCGAGCAGTACTTC. This gives the protein CANADSRGREQYF. The entire variable domain, with the stretches around the CDR3 drawn from the reference TRBV28 and TRBJ2-7 proteins, is DVKVTQSSRYLVKRTGEKVFLECVQDMDHENMFWYRQDPGLGLRLIYFSYDVKMKEKGDIPEGYSVSREKKERFSLILESASTNQTSMYLCANADSRGREQYFGPGTRLTVT.